These 2 T cell receptor beta chains were all obtained from the same sample, sequenced in a study of blood T cell repertoires in COVID-19. TCRdb's copy holds only in-frame clones and misses some; the assay was immunoSEQ multiplex PCR. The sample shows roughly 40,000 clones, 85% to 95% of them seen only once. The material sequenced was peripheral blood. The receptors come from a human donor in a cohort sampled during active COVID-19.

In this sample, this clone turned up once. V is TRBV12-3 or TRBV12-4 and J is TRBJ1-2, with D unclear. The length of the CDR3 is 12 residues. V dropped 6 bases and J dropped 5 bases, with 10 bases sitting between them. The CDR3: CASRPGRYGYTF. CDR3 DNA sequence: TGTGCCAGCAGACCGGGGAGGTATGGCTACACCTTC.

The chain links TRBV30 to TRBJ2-6; 7 bases map to TRBD1. The CDR3 has 16 residues. V trimming: 4 bases; J trimming: 2 bases; junction bases outside the gene matches: 8. Germline V lookup: CDR1 GTSNPN, CDR2 SVGIG (reference sequence). The CDR3 DNA follows: TGTGCCTGGATGGCCCAGGGGGAACCTGGGGCCAACGTCCTGACTTTC. Translation: CAWMAQGEPGANVLTF.